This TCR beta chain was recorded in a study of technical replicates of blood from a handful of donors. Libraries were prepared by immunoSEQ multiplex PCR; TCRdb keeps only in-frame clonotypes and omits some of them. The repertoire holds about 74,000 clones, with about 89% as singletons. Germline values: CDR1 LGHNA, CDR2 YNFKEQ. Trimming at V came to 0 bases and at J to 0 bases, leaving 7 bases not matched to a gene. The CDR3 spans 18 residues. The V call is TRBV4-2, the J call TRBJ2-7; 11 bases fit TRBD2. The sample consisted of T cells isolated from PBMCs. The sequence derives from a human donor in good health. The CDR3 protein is CASSQDLRLAGISYEQYF. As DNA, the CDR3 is TGTGCCAGCAGCCAAGATTTACGACTAGCGGGAATCTCCTACGAGCAGTACTTC.